Following are 18 T cell receptor beta chains from one sample sequenced in a study of shared clonotypes between healthy human individuals (dated by TCRdb to about 2020). The library came from the immunoSEQ multiplex PCR assay. TCRdb stores this immuneACCESS table with in-frame sequences only. Part of the clones is absent; in the studies checked, under half of the shortfall reflects unresolved V genes, and no reason is known for the rest. This sample holds hundreds of thousands of clones; around 79% were observed only once. The ten largest clones add up to roughly 13% of the sample. Sequenced input: PBMCs. All receptors derive from a woman between 35 and 50 years old in good health. Some clones in this sample may be carry-over from other donors' samples.

This clone has at least ten counts. The rearrangement uses TRBV5-4 and TRBJ2-2, with a tentative D call TRBD2 (6 bases). V gave up 4 bases and J gave up 5 bases, with 15 bases separating them. Germline assignment: CDR1 SGHNT and CDR2 YYREEE (reference sequence). The CDR3 runs 15 residues. The CDR3 DNA follows: TGTGCCAGCAGCCAAGATCACGGGAGTACCGGGGAGCTGTTTTTT. This encodes CASSQDHGSTGELFF.

CDR3 sequence: CASSPIGQGVSAEAFF. DNA of the CDR3: TGTGCCAGCAGCCCGATTGGACAGGGAGTATCAGCTGAAGCTTTCTTT. V gene TRBV7-9 combines with J gene TRBJ1-1, with 8 bases that match TRBD1. The germline gives CDR1 SEHNR, CDR2 FQNEAQ (reference sequence). The ends lost 5 bases at V and 6 bases at J; junction bases unmatched: 14. The CDR3 sequence is 16 residues long.

The table lists this clone with a few counts. The chain is built from TRBV11-3 and TRBJ2-3; D is possibly TRBD2 (6 bases). The CDR3 length is 17 residues. Deletions cut 0 bases from V and 4 bases from J, with 17 bases between. Germline CDR1 SGHNT, CDR2 YENEEA. CDR3 DNA: TGTGCCAGCAGCTTAGAGCCCCCCGGGAGTGGGTCAGATACGCAGTATTTT. Translating it yields CASSLEPPGSGSDTQYF.

The V call is TRBV4-1, the J call TRBJ2-1, with 9 bases aligning to TRBD2. Looked up from germline, CDR1 is MGHRA and CDR2 is YSYEKL. After removal of 7 bases from V and 5 bases from J, the junction contained 15 bases not matched to a gene. This CDR3 region has 17 residues. Here the CDR3 DNA reads TGCGCCAGCAAACCCTCGTTAGGTAGCGGGGGTAACAATGAGCAGTTCTTC. It encodes CASKPSLGSGGNNEQFF.

This clone was picked up one time. The rearrangement uses TRBV5-4 and TRBJ1-1; 10 positions agree with TRBD1. The germline V gene encodes CDR1 SGHNT and CDR2 YYREEE (reference sequence). This CDR3 region has 13 residues. V was pared by 5 bases and J by 11 bases, with 9 bases of the junction left unmatched. As DNA, the CDR3 is TGTGCCAGCAGTCTACTCGGACAGGGGGGGGCTTTCTTT. It translates to CASSLLGQGGAFF.

The chain has TRBV2 and TRBJ1-2, with D possibly matching TRBD1 (5 bases). The ends were cut back, 6 bases at V and 4 bases at J, with 9 bases in the middle. The CDR3 has 12 residues. Germline-derived CDR1 and CDR2 are SNHLY and FYNNEI. DNA of the CDR3: TGTGCCAGCAGCGCAGGGACCTATGGCTACACCTTC. Amino acids: CASSAGTYGYTF.

This clone was counted between two and nine times. The chain has TRBV30 and TRBJ2-2; tentatively, D is TRBD1 or TRBD2 (5 bases each). The V gene lost 3 bases and the J gene lost 0 bases, with 11 bases spanning the gap. The germline gives CDR1 GTSNPN, CDR2 SVGIG (reference sequence). The CDR3 consists of 15 residues. CDR3 sequence: CAWRRGSANTGELFF. The CDR3 coding sequence is TGTGCCTGGAGGAGGGGATCCGCGAACACCGGGGAGCTGTTTTTT.

The rearrangement joins TRBV7-8 to TRBJ2-1; D gene ambiguous. Trimming shortened V by 4 bases and J by 0 bases, and 10 bases separated the two germline ends. This CDR3 spans 15 amino acids. Germline lookup yields CDR1 SGHVS and CDR2 FQNEAQ. CDR3 protein: CASSSDPRSYNEQFF. The CDR3 DNA sequence: TGTGCCAGCAGCTCCGACCCTCGCTCCTACAATGAGCAGTTCTTC.

This chain links TRBV6-1 with TRBJ2-7; D unresolved. Trimming removed 3 bases at V and 4 bases at J, with 7 bases between. The germline gives CDR1 MNHNS, CDR2 SASEGT. The CDR3 is made up of 12 amino acids. The CDR3 reads CASSDGPYEQYF. CDR3 sequence (DNA): TGTGCCAGCAGTGATGGTCCTTACGAGCAGTACTTC.

Comments on this clone: Different DNA sequences within this sample yield the same CDR3. This chain links TRBV7-2 with TRBJ2-1; D is ambiguous. Trimming removed 1 base at V and 8 bases at J, with 3 bases between. CDR3 size: 11 residues. Germline-derived CDR1 and CDR2 are SGHTA and FQGNSA. The CDR3 spells CASSLVDEQFF. CDR3 sequence (DNA): TGTGCCAGCAGCTTAGTGGATGAGCAGTTCTTC. The full variable domain, its missing parts supplied by reference TRBV7-2 and TRBJ2-1, is GAGVSQSPSNKVTEKGKDVELRCDPISGHTALYWYRQSLGQGLEFLIYFQGNSAPDKSGLPSDRFSAERTGGSVSTLTIQRTQQEDSAVYLCASSLVDEQFFGPGTRLTVL.

In this sample, this clone turned up once. The V call is TRBV19, the J call TRBJ1-2; no clear D. Trimming left V 0 bases short and J 2 bases short, with 7 bases between. This CDR3 is built from 14 residues. Germline V lookup: CDR1 LNHDA, CDR2 SQIVND (reference sequence). CDR3 protein: CASSIEGSNYGYTF. The CDR3 DNA follows: TGTGCCAGTAGTATAGAAGGGAGCAACTATGGCTACACCTTC.

The J gene is TRBJ1-5, the V gene TRBV4-1, with D perhaps matching TRBD1 (5 bases). Trimming pared 1 base from V and 1 base from J, leaving 8 bases between. The CDR3 has 15 amino acids. CDR1 and CDR2 (germline): MGHRA, YSYEKL. The CDR3 DNA sequence: TGCGCCAGCAGCCAAGGTTGGGACAGCAATCAGCCCCAGCATTTT. Protein product: CASSQGWDSNQPQHF.

J is TRBJ2-7 and V is TRBV5-4; TRBD1 aligns across 7 bases. The CDR3 covers 14 residues. Germline trimming cut 4 bases from V and 0 bases from J; bases unmatched to any gene: 4. CDR1 SGHNT and CDR2 YYREEE come from the germline V gene (reference sequence). This CDR3 reads CASSQDRSSYEQYF. The CDR3 DNA reads as TGTGCCAGCAGCCAGGACAGGAGCTCCTACGAGCAGTACTTC.

This clone was observed a single time. The chain employs TRBV7-3 and TRBJ1-1; D ambiguous. This CDR3 has 13 residues. V was trimmed by 2 bases and J by 2 bases, leaving 6 bases between them. In germline, CDR1 is SGHTA, CDR2 FQGTGA. CDR3 residues: CASSLYRNTEAFF. In nucleotides, the CDR3 is TGTGCCAGCAGCTTATACAGAAACACTGAAGCTTTCTTT.

The chain recombines TRBV19 with TRBJ1-2; a weak D match, TRBD1 (5 bases). CDR1 LNHDA and CDR2 SQIVND come from the germline V gene (reference sequence). CDR3 length equals 15 residues. Trimming stripped 7 bases from V and 0 bases from J, with 15 bases between. The CDR3 protein is CASTMLTVANYGYTF. The CDR3 DNA reads as TGTGCCAGTACCATGTTGACAGTAGCTAACTATGGCTACACCTTC.

V gene TRBV6-5 combines with J gene TRBJ2-7; D perhaps matches TRBD2 (6 bases). Per the germline V gene, CDR1 is MNHEY and CDR2 is SVGAGI. The V gene lost 0 bases and the J gene lost 6 bases, with 15 bases spanning the gap. The CDR3 consists of 15 residues. The CDR3 nucleotides read TGTGCCAGCAGTTACTCGTCGGGGAGGTTGGGCGAGCAGTACTTC. Amino acids: CASSYSSGRLGEQYF.

A few counts support this clone. The gene calls are TRBV18 and TRBJ2-7, with D tentatively TRBD2 (5 bases). Germline V gene lookup returns CDR1 KGHSH and CDR2 LQKENI. The CDR3 loop spans 15 amino acids. Trimming took off 3 bases at V and 4 bases at J, with 16 bases between the two ends. CDR3 sequence (DNA): TGTGCCAGCTCACCCCCTGCGGACTCTGGGTACGAGCAGTACTTC. Translation: CASSPPADSGYEQYF.

The chain couples TRBV10-3 to TRBJ2-7; D possibly corresponds to TRBD1 (6 bases). CDR3 length: 15 residues. Germline CDR1 ENHRY, CDR2 SYGVKD. V dropped 0 bases and J dropped 7 bases, with 16 bases sitting between them. CDR3 bases: TGTGCCATCAGTGAGTCGGGACACGGAGGACGGGAGCAGTACTTC. Translating it yields CAISESGHGGREQYF.